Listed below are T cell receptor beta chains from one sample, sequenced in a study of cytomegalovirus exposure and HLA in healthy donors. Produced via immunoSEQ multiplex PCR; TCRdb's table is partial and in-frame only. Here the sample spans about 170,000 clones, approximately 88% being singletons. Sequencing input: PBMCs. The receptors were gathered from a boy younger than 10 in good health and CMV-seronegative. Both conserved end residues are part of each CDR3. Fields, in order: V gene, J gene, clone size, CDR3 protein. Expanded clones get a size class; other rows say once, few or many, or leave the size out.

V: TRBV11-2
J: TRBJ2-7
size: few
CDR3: CASSSIGTGRNDGYEQYF

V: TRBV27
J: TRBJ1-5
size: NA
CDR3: CASSLLRGSQPQHF

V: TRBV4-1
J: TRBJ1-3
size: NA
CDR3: CASSHLPAAVGNTIYF

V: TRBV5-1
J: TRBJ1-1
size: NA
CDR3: CASSRTGLGEAFF

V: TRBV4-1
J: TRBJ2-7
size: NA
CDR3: CASSQKGREGDEQYF

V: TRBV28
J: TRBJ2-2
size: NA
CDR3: CASSPDVGQGNNGELFF

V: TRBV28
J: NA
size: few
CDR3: CASSLPPYEQYF

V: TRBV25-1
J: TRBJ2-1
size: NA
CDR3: CASSGFWDSYNEQFF

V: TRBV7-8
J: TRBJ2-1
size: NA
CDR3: CASSLAWGVDNEQFF

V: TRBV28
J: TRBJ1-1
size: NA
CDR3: CASRAGQGYTEAFF

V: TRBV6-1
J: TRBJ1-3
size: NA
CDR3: CASSEQGISGNTIYF

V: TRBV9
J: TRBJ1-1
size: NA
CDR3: CASSVDPGMKTEAFF

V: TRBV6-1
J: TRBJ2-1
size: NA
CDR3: CASSELDRRALGNEQFF

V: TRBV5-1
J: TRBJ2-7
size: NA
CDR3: CASSPRTSGSYEQYF

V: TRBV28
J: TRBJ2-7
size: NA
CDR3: CASSLDLAVAYEQYF

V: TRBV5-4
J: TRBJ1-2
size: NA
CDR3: CASSLQGAGYGYTF

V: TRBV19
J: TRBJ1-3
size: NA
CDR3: CASRPAGNSGNTIYF

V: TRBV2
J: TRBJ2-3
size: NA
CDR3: CASSEEVRETDTQYF

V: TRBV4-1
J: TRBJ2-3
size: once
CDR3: CASSQLWRADTQYF

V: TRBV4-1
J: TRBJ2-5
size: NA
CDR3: CASSQERGRETQYF

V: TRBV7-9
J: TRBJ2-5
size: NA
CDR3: CASFKAGVETQYF

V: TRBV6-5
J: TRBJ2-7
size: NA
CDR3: CASSYSGRALYEQYF

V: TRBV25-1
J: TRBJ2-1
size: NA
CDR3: CASSGDYPGGEQFF

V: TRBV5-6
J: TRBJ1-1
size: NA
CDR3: CASSFHRGDTEAFF

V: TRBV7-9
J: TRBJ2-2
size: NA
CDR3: CASKSGNTGELFF

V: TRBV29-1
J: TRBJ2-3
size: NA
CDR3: CSVELAGEPDTQYF

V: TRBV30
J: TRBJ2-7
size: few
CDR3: CAWSVRTSGEQYF

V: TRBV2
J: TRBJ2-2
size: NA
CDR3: CASSGGGGWATGELFF

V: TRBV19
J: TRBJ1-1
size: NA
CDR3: CASSIFGAGGNTEAFF

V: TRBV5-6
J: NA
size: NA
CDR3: CASSPLVGQGAGEQYF

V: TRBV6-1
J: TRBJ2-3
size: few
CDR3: CASSERWTSEGTDTQYF

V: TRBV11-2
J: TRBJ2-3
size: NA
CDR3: CASSSTGANIDTQYF

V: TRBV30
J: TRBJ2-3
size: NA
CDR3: CAWSPFGDTQYF

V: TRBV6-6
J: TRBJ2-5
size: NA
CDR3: CASSYSQAGTKETQYF

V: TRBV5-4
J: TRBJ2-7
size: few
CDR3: CASSLQGTYEQYF

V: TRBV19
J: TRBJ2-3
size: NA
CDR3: CASGRTSGVPEF

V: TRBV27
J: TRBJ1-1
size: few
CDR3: CASSLDTKALNTEAFF

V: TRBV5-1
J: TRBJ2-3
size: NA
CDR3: CASSLEALTDTQYF

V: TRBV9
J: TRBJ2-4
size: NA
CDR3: CASSPRTAIAKNIQYF

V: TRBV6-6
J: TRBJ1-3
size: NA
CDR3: CASGTSGNTIYF

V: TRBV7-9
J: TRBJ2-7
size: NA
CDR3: CASSLGSSGRSYEQYF